Described below is a single TCR beta chain sequence and its context. This CDR3 is 16 amino acids long. V was pared by 5 bases and J by 2 bases, with 7 bases of the junction left unmatched. The germline V gene encodes CDR1 LNHDA and CDR2 SQIVND (reference sequence). This specimen belongs to a study of cytomegalovirus exposure and HLA in healthy donors. Method: immunoSEQ multiplex PCR; TCRdb's copy keeps in-frame clones and lacks some. The sample contains about 240,000 clones, around 86% of which appear only once. The sequenced material came from PBMCs. The TCR was taken from a woman between 25 and 40 years old in good health and CMV-seropositive. V is TRBV19 and J is TRBJ1-5, with 9 bases fitting TRBD1. CDR3 region: CASSPSRDRGNQPQHF. Here the CDR3 DNA reads TGTGCCAGTAGTCCTTCCCGGGACAGGGGCAATCAGCCCCAGCATTTT.